The text below deals with one TCR beta chain. Researchers ran the PCR with 60 Vbeta and 13 Jbeta primers. The assay was immunoSEQ multiplex PCR, and TCRdb's table has in-frame clones only and misses some. Among 100,000 to 150,000 clones, 75% to 85% were seen once, and the ten largest hold roughly 1.2%. This entry is derived from a study of cytomegalovirus exposure and HLA in healthy donors. The V gene's germline CDR1 is MGHDK and CDR2 SYGVNS. V lost 4 bases and J lost 0, with 12 bases in between. This CDR3 has 15 residues. The sequenced sample was PBMCs. The genes are TRBV25-1 and TRBJ1-2, with unresolved D. The sequence came from a girl aged 2-10 years in good health and CMV-seronegative. CDR3 region: CASSVRYGANYGYTF. DNA for the CDR3: TGTGCCAGCAGTGTACGATACGGAGCTAACTATGGCTACACCTTC.